The subject of this entry is one T cell receptor beta chain. The antigen remains undetermined. This entry is derived from a study of T cell responses to AZD1222 COVID-19 vaccine. Study-wide points: Unmutated variant regions are reportedly targeted by nearly half of spike-specific TCRs. The sample set comprised mostly white British donors with more females, and clonal diversity was possibly underestimated.

The data were produced by immunoSEQ multiplex PCR, yet TCRdb's version contains in-frame clones alone and is incomplete. The sample comprises some 120,000 clones, 70% to 85% of which are singletons, and about 29% rests with the top ten. The origin of this receptor is an adult who received the AZD1222 COVID-19 vaccine. Sequenced here: peripheral blood, sampled 28 days after the second AZD1222 dose.

As DNA, the CDR3 is TGCGCCAGCAGCGACGTGGTTCTTTCCTCTGGAAACACCATATATTTT. Translation: CASSDVVLSSGNTIYF. V gene TRBV5-1 combines with J gene TRBJ1-3; no reliable D call. Germline V gene sequence: CDR1 SGHRS, CDR2 YFSETQ. Trimming removed 4 bases at V and 0 bases at J, with 14 bases between. The CDR3 length is 16 residues.